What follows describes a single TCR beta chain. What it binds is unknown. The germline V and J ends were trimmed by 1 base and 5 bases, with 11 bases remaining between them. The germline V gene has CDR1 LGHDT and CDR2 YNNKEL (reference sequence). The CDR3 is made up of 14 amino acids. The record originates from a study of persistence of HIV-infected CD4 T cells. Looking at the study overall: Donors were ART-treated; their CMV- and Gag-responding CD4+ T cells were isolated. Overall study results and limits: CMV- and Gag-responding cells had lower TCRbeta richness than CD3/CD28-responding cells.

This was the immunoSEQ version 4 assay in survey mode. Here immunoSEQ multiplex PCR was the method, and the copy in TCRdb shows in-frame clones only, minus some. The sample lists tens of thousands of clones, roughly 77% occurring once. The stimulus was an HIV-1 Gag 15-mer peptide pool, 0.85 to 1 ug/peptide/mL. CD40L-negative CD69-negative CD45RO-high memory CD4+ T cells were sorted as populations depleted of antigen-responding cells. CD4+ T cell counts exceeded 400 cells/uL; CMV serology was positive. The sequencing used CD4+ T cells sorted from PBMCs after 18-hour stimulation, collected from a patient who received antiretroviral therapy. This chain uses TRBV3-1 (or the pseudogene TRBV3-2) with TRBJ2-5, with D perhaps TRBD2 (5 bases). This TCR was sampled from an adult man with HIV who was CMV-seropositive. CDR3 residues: CASSQARGRETQYF. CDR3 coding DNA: TGTGCCAGCAGCCAAGCCCGGGGTAGGGAGACCCAGTACTTC.